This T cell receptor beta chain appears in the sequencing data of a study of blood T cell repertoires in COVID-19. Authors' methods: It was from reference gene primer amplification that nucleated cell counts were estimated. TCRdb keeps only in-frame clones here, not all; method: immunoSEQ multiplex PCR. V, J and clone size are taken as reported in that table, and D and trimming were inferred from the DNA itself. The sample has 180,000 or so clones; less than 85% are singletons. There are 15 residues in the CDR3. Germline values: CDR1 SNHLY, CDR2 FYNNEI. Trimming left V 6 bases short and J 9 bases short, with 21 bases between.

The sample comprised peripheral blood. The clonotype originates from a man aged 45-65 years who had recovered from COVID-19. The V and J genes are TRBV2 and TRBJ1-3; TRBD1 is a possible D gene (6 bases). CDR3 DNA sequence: TGTGCCAGCAGGCCTAACAGGGCCCGTCAAGGCACCATATATTTT. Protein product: CASRPNRARQGTIYF. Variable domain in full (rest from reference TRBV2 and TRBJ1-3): EPEVTQTPSHQVTQMGQEVILRCVPISNHLYFYWYRQILGQKVEFLVSFYNNEISEKSEIFDDQFSVERPDGSNFTLKIRSTKLEDSAMYFCASRPNRARQGTIYFGEGSWLTVV.